These 25 T cell receptor beta chains share one sample of origin, sequenced in a study of shared clonotypes between healthy human individuals. The method was immunoSEQ multiplex PCR; TCRdb's version includes in-frame clones alone and lacks a portion of them. Of roughly 2 million clones listed, about 95% are singletons. The naive CD8 population came from CD45RO-negative cells selected for CCR7, without terminally differentiated effector memory CD45RA+ cells. The sample comprised naive CD8+ T cells sorted from blood. These receptors originate from a man between 18 and 35 years old in good health.

CDR3: CASSYGTAGYYEQYF. CDR3 coding DNA: TGCGCCAGCAGCTATGGCACGGCAGGATACTACGAGCAGTACTTC. The chain joins TRBV5-1 to TRBJ2-7; D gene ambiguous. Germline CDR1 and CDR2: SGHRS and YFSETQ. V was trimmed by 3 bases and J by 3 bases, leaving 16 bases between them. The CDR3 loop spans 15 amino acids.

This chain links TRBV7-2 with TRBJ2-3; a possible D gene is TRBD2 (6 bases). V lost 5 bases and J 9 bases, leaving 18 bases between the germline ends. The CDR3 loop spans 14 amino acids. Germline CDR1 SGHTA, CDR2 FQGNSA. The CDR3 DNA reads TGTGCCAGCAGCAAACCGGGACTTAGTATGACGCAGTATTTT. Residues: CASSKPGLSMTQYF.

This clone is a singleton in its sample. V gene TRBV6-5 combines with J gene TRBJ2-7; TRBD2 is a possible D gene (5 bases). Trimming cost V 0 bases and J 5 bases, with 14 bases left between them. CDR1 MNHEY and CDR2 SVGAGI come from the germline V gene. This CDR3 has 15 residues. The CDR3 loop is CASSYSGQAVHEQYF. CDR3 bases: TGTGCCAGCAGTTACTCGGGCCAAGCGGTCCACGAGCAGTACTTC.

V and J are TRBV7-6 and TRBJ2-1; tentatively, D is TRBD2 (5 bases). Germline loops: CDR1 SGHVS, CDR2 FNYEAQ. Trimming took off 1 base at V and 9 bases at J, with 10 bases between the two ends. The CDR3 sequence is 13 residues long. CDR3 sequence reads: CASSLVTTSEQFF. CDR3 nucleotides: TGTGCCAGCAGCTTAGTGACTACCAGTGAGCAGTTCTTC.

The chain is built from TRBV29-1 and TRBJ1-2; D gene uncertain. Germline V lookup: CDR1 SQVTM, CDR2 ANQGSEA. CDR3 length: 11 amino acids. The V end was cut by 3 bases, the J end by 4 bases, with 6 bases between. CDR3 sequence: CSVDSTYGYTF. Written as DNA, the CDR3 is TGCAGCGTTGACAGCACCTATGGCTACACCTTC.

CDR3 in amino acids: CASSQDSGTGNTIYF. In nucleotides, the CDR3 is TGTGCCAGCAGCCAAGATTCCGGGACTGGAAACACCATATATTTT. This chain links TRBV14 with TRBJ1-3; D is ambiguous. Germline CDR1 reads SGHDN; CDR2 reads FVKESK. Trimming cost V 0 bases and J 2 bases, with 8 bases left between them. The CDR3 extends over 15 amino acids.

The chain uses TRBV29-1 and TRBJ1-2; no firm D call. The length of the CDR3 is 8 residues. The germline V and J ends were trimmed by 7 bases and 7 bases, with 4 bases remaining between them. The germline CDR1 and CDR2 sequences are SQVTM and ANQGSEA. CDR3 bases: TGCAGCGATCGTGGCTACACCTTC. This gives the protein CSDRGYTF.

The V and J genes are TRBV25-1 and TRBJ1-4, with 8 positions matching TRBD1. With 4 bases clipped from V and 4 bases from J, the junction kept 2 bases outside the gene matches. The V gene's germline CDR1 is MGHDK and CDR2 SYGVNS. The CDR3 has 14 amino acids. The CDR3 is CASSGQGINEKLFF. CDR3 coding DNA: TGTGCCAGCAGTGGACAGGGGATTAATGAAAAACTGTTTTTT.

In this sample, this clone turned up once. The V and J genes are TRBV15 and TRBJ1-3; D is undetermined. This CDR3 region has 15 residues. Germline CDR1 is LNHNV and CDR2 is YYDKDF (reference sequence). Trimming took off 0 bases at V and 6 bases at J, with 12 bases between the two ends. The CDR3 coding sequence is TGTGCCACCAGCAGAGATGCAGAGCTGGAAAACACCATATATTTT. It specifies CATSRDAELENTIYF.

In the case of this clone: Within the sample, other DNA sequences also encode this same CDR3. The J gene is TRBJ1-5, the V gene TRBV4-1; TRBD1 matches at 7 bases. Germline CDR1 and CDR2: MGHRA and YSYEKL. The CDR3 extends over 16 amino acids. The V segment lost 3 bases and the J segment 0 bases; nucleotides outside the gene matches: 5. CDR3 in DNA: TGCGCCAGCAGCCAGGAAGGGGGCCCTAGCAATCAGCCCCAGCATTTT. Its protein product is CASSQEGGPSNQPQHF.

Concerning this clone itself: This specimen includes other DNA sequences encoding the same CDR3. The CDR3 coding sequence is TGTGCCAGCAGCTCGGGACTAGCGGGATACAATGAGCAGTTCTTC. Protein sequence: CASSSGLAGYNEQFF. J is TRBJ2-1 and V is TRBV27, with TRBD2 matching over 13 bases. With 6 bases clipped from V and 4 bases from J, the junction kept 3 bases outside the gene matches. The CDR3 spans 15 residues. Per the germline V gene, CDR1 is MNHEY and CDR2 is SMNVEV (reference sequence).

The rearrangement links TRBV16 to TRBJ2-7; the D is unclear. Trimming took 0 bases from V and 7 from J, leaving 13 bases between them. Germline V gives CDR1 KGHSY, CDR2 FQNENV. The CDR3 loop spans 14 amino acids. CDR3 coding DNA: TGTGCCAGCAGCCAATCGGGTTTGTTGGGGGAGCAGTACTTC. Residues: CASSQSGLLGEQYF.

A note on this clone: Other nucleotide sequences in the sample specify the same CDR3. The CDR3 region is CASSLLAGEETQYF. In nucleotides, the CDR3 is TGTGCCAGCAGTTTACTCGCGGGGGAAGAGACCCAGTACTTC. The chain has TRBV27 and TRBJ2-5; 7 bases map to TRBD2. In germline, CDR1 is MNHEY, CDR2 SMNVEV (reference sequence). The length of the CDR3 is 14 residues. Trimming took 2 bases from V and 3 from J; bases not matched to a gene: 3.

The CDR3: CASSQVEGTQLETQYF. DNA for the CDR3: TGCGCCAGCAGCCAAGTGGAGGGAACCCAGCTAGAGACCCAGTACTTC. The chain links TRBV4-1 to TRBJ2-5, with a possible D match to TRBD2 (6 bases). V gave up 1 base and J gave up 4 bases, with 16 bases separating them. CDR3 size: 16 residues. The germline gives CDR1 MGHRA, CDR2 YSYEKL.

The chain employs TRBV7-2 and TRBJ1-3; 8 bases align to TRBD1. The trim removed 1 base at V and 8 bases at J, leaving 7 bases unmatched. Germline CDR1 reads SGHTA; CDR2 reads FQGNSA. The CDR3 runs 15 residues. The CDR3 region is CASSLGTGRRDTIYF. In DNA form, the CDR3 reads TGTGCCAGCAGCTTAGGGACAGGGAGGAGGGACACCATATATTTT.

The rearrangement joins TRBV7-9 to TRBJ1-1; 11 positions match TRBD1. Germline V gives CDR1 SEHNR, CDR2 FQNEAQ (reference sequence). V lost 4 bases and J lost 5; bases outside the gene matches: 6. The CDR3 loop spans 15 amino acids. In nucleotides, the CDR3 is TGTGCCAGCAGCTCGGACAGGGGGCAAGGGACTGAAGCTTTCTTT. Translating it yields CASSSDRGQGTEAFF.

The chain has TRBV19 and TRBJ2-1; TRBD2 is a possible D gene (5 bases). CDR1 LNHDA and CDR2 SQIVND come from the germline V gene (reference sequence). The germline V and J ends were trimmed by 0 bases and 0 bases, with 9 bases remaining between them. CDR3 length: 16 residues. The CDR3 coding sequence is TGTGCCAGTAGTATAGATGAGGGTAGCTCCTACAATGAGCAGTTCTTC. Translation: CASSIDEGSSYNEQFF.

This clone was recorded once. This chain joins TRBV6-1 and TRBJ1-4, with D possibly TRBD1 on 6 matching bases. Trimming shortened V by 5 bases and J by 4 bases, and 11 bases separated the two germline ends. CDR3 size: 14 residues. Germline V lookup: CDR1 MNHNS, CDR2 SASEGT. The CDR3 coding sequence is TGTGCCAGCAGTAACAGGGTCGGTAATGAAAAACTGTTTTTT. It is translated as CASSNRVGNEKLFF.

On this clone itself: The same CDR3 also results from other DNA sequences found in this sample. CDR3 sequence: CASSSSGGTDTQYF. Here the CDR3 DNA reads TGTGCCAGCAGCTCTAGCGGGGGCACAGATACGCAGTATTTT. The V and J genes are TRBV7-9 and TRBJ2-3, with 9 nucleotides matching TRBD2. V lost 4 bases, J lost 1 base, and 0 bases stayed unmatched. The CDR3 is 14 amino acids. The germline V gene encodes CDR1 SEHNR and CDR2 FQNEAQ (reference sequence).

The chain joins TRBV7-4 to TRBJ2-7; the D is unclear. CDR1 and CDR2 (germline): SGHVT, SQSDAQ. This CDR3 comprises 14 residues. The V and J ends lost 3 bases and 3 bases respectively, with 12 bases between them. Here the CDR3 reads CASSFRLRYYEQYF. For the CDR3, the DNA is TGTGCCAGCAGCTTCCGGCTTAGATACTACGAGCAGTACTTC.

The chain is built from TRBV4-3 and TRBJ2-2; the D is unclear. Trimming took 2 bases from V and 5 from J, leaving 6 bases between them. Germline V CDR1 and CDR2: LGHNA, YSLEER. The CDR3 totals 13 residues. Written as DNA, the CDR3 is TGCGCCAGCAGCCAATTAACAACCGGGGAGCTGTTTTTT. It translates to CASSQLTTGELFF.

V is TRBV6-1 and J is TRBJ2-7, with 9 bases identical to TRBD2. Germline V lookup: CDR1 MNHNS, CDR2 SASEGT. The CDR3 covers 16 residues. Trimming at V came to 1 base and at J to 3 bases, leaving 7 bases not matched to a gene. The CDR3 here is CASSEVVPSGVYEQYF. CDR3 bases: TGTGCCAGCAGTGAAGTGGTTCCTAGCGGGGTCTACGAGCAGTACTTC.

The genes are TRBV5-6 and TRBJ2-7; the D gene is possibly TRBD1 (6 bases). Germline V lookup: CDR1 SGHDT, CDR2 YYEEEE. V dropped 3 bases and J dropped 3 bases, with 16 bases sitting between them. CDR3 size: 15 residues. The CDR3 sequence is CASSSVRDTDYEQYF. In nucleotides, the CDR3 is TGTGCCAGCAGCTCGGTCCGGGACACCGACTACGAGCAGTACTTC.

This sequence joins TRBV7-2 and TRBJ1-6, with 9 bases matching TRBD1. The germline gives CDR1 SGHTA, CDR2 FQGNSA. The V gene end was trimmed by 2 bases and the J gene end by 0 bases; junction bases not matched to a gene: 8. The CDR3 totals 19 residues. The CDR3 spells CASSLPRTGASSYNSPLHF. The CDR3, as DNA: TGTGCCAGCAGCTTACCGAGGACAGGGGCGAGCTCCTATAATTCACCCCTCCACTTT.

The chain couples TRBV12-5 to TRBJ2-3; D is undetermined. V shed 1 base and J shed 4 bases, with 9 bases lying between them. Germline V CDR1 and CDR2: LGHNT, FRNRAP. The CDR3 contains 14 residues. The chain's CDR3 is CASGLENVADTQYF. CDR3 in DNA: TGTGCTAGTGGTTTGGAAAATGTCGCAGATACGCAGTATTTT.